This is a list of T cell receptor beta chains from one sample in a study of T cell changes during pregnancy in multiple sclerosis. The protocol was immunoSEQ multiplex PCR, while the TCRdb copy is restricted to in-frame clones and leaves out a portion. Counted here are approximately 80,000 clones, about 90% occurring once; the ten biggest clones make up 3% to 4.5%. The specimen was PBMCs, collected in the first trimester of pregnancy. The receptors derive from a female donor in good health, serving as a control in a pregnancy study. Some clones in this sample may be carry-over from other donors' samples. CDR3s include the opening cysteine and the closing phenylalanine or tryptophan. Each record gives: clone size, J gene, V gene, D gene, CDR3 protein, CDR3 DNA. The D gene is left open where the match is weak. Clone size, where shown, is once, few, many, or a class for clones that have expanded.

>.|TRBJ1-6|TRBV19|TRBD1
CASWDRGYSPLHF
TGTGCCTCTTGGGACAGGGGCTATTCACCCCTCCACTTT
>.|TRBJ2-5|TRBV5-1|TRBD1
CASSSGTGDLETQYF
TGCGCCAGCAGCTCCGGGACAGGGGATTTGGAGACCCAGTACTTC
>few|TRBJ2-7|TRBV5-4|TRBD1
CASSLETGGYEQYF
TGTGCCAGCAGCTTGGAAACAGGGGGCTACGAGCAGTACTTC
>.|TRBJ1-5|TRBV28|TRBD1
CASSLDRAPNQPQHF
TGTGCCAGCAGCCTGGACAGGGCCCCCAATCAGCCCCAGCATTTT
>.|TRBJ2-7|TRBV19|TRBD1
CASSPGTGAYEQYF
TGTGCCAGTAGCCCCGGGACAGGGGCCTACGAGCAGTACTTC
>.|TRBJ2-3|TRBV11-2|TRBD2
CASSPGLAGPTDTQYF
TGTGCCAGCAGCCCGGGACTAGCTGGGCCCACAGATACGCAGTATTTT
>.|TRBJ2-7|TRBV28|.
CASIGQGPYEQYF
TGTGCCAGCATCGGGCAGGGCCCCTACGAGCAGTACTTC
>.|TRBJ1-2|TRBV27|.
CASSLSISGLRNYGYTF
TGTGCCAGCAGTTTATCAATATCGGGACTGCGGAACTATGGCTACACCTTC
>.|TRBJ2-7|TRBV5-4|.
CASSLAAGALRGYEQYF
TGTGCCAGCAGCTTGGCGGCAGGGGCCCTCAGGGGCTACGAGCAGTACTTC
>.|TRBJ2-5|TRBV2|TRBD2
CASREGGRIMGETQYF
TGTGCCAGCAGGGAGGGCGGGAGGATAATGGGAGAGACCCAGTACTTC
>.|TRBJ2-3|TRBV27|.
CASREVPSTDTQYF
TGTGCCAGCAGGGAGGTCCCCAGCACAGATACGCAGTATTTT
>.|TRBJ1-4|TRBV4-2|TRBD1
CASSPRGQGREKLFF
TGTGCCAGCAGCCCGAGGGGACAGGGAAGGGAAAAACTGTTTTTT
>.|TRBJ2-7|TRBV27|TRBD1
CASSSWGTGKYEQYF
TGTGCCAGCAGTTCATGGGGGACAGGGAAGTACGAGCAGTACTTC
>few|TRBJ1-1|TRBV21-1|.
CASSKVTGMNTEAFF
TGTGCCAGCAGCAAAGTTACAGGGATGAACACTGAAGCTTTCTTT
>.|TRBJ2-1|TRBV11-2|.
CASSLLGGSYNEQFF
TGTGCCAGCAGCTTACTCGGCGGCTCCTACAATGAGCAGTTCTTC
>.|TRBJ2-5|TRBV12-5|.
CASGLGLQQQETQYF
TGTGCTAGTGGTTTGGGTTTACAGCAGCAAGAGACCCAGTACTTC
>.|TRBJ1-2|TRBV6-6|.
CASSLRENGYTF
TGTGCCAGCAGTTTGCGAGAGAATGGCTACACCTTC
>few|TRBJ2-1|TRBV4-2|TRBD2
CASSHTSGEYNEQFF
TGTGCCAGCAGCCACACTAGCGGAGAGTACAATGAGCAGTTCTTC
>many|TRBJ2-2|TRBV15|TRBD2
CATSRLAGGPGELFF
TGTGCCACCAGCAGACTAGCGGGGGGGCCCGGGGAGCTGTTTTTT
>few|TRBJ1-1|TRBV30|.
CAWGRRNTEAFF
TGTGCCTGGGGGAGGAGGAACACTGAAGCTTTCTTT
>.|TRBJ2-7|TRBV23-1|.
CASSQSEQAGTYEQYF
TGCGCCAGCAGTCAATCGGAACAGGCCGGCACCTACGAGCAGTACTTC
>.|TRBJ2-7|TRBV7-2|TRBD2
CASSPSSGRAPEQYF
TGTGCCAGCAGCCCTTCTAGCGGGAGGGCCCCTGAGCAGTACTTC
>.|TRBJ2-1|TRBV28|.
CASLRGTYNEQFF
TGTGCCAGCCTCCGGGGGACTTACAATGAGCAGTTCTTC
>.|TRBJ1-1|TRBV15|.
CATSRGRGLNTEAFF
TGTGCCACCAGCAGAGGGAGGGGACTGAACACTGAAGCTTTCTTT
>.|TRBJ1-4|TRBV18|.
CASSDRDSQGEKLFF
TGTGCCAGCTCAGACCGGGACTCCCAAGGGGAAAAACTGTTTTTT
>.|TRBJ1-2|TRBV7-3|.
CASSFGANYGYTF
TGTGCCAGCAGCTTCGGGGCTAACTATGGCTACACCTTC
>.|TRBJ1-1|TRBV16|.
CASSQSLGGAAEAFF
TGTGCCAGCAGCCAATCGTTAGGGGGGGCAGCTGAAGCTTTCTTT
>.|TRBJ1-1|TRBV25-1|.
CASSEPGNREAFF
TGTGCCAGCAGTGAACCGGGTAATAGGGAAGCTTTCTTT
>.|TRBJ2-1|TRBV30|TRBD2
CAWNVGGPLDEQFF
TGTGCCTGGAATGTGGGAGGGCCTTTGGATGAGCAGTTCTTC